The 27 T cell receptor beta chains in this list originate from one sample, sequenced in a study of CD8 T cells in Susac syndrome. RNA was extracted with the RNeasy kit, and a quantity of roughly 0.5 to 1 ug was reverse transcribed using random hexamers. MiXCR, applied by TCRdb to the immunoSEQ multiplex PCR reads, yields one record per CDR3 protein. Among 77,000 or so distinct CDR3 sequences, just over 90% were seen once, and the ten largest hold around 0.57%. Sequencing was performed on CD4+ T cells from PBMCs. Source of these receptors: a human donor with Susac syndrome.

The chain combines TRBV7-9 with TRBJ1-1; D is uncertain. The length of the CDR3 is 12 residues. CDR1 and CDR2 (germline): SEHNR, FQNEAQ (reference sequence). V was clipped by 2 bases and J by 7 bases, with 8 bases between them. Here the CDR3 reads CASSLPALEAFF. CDR3 DNA: TGTGCCAGCAGCTTACCAGCCCTTGAAGCTTTCTTT.

Only one count was recorded for this clonotype. The rearrangement uses TRBV7-9 and TRBJ1-5; the match to TRBD1 covers 10 bases. The length of the CDR3 is 14 residues. The junction had 4 bases not matched to a gene; V was cut back by 6 bases and J by 5 bases. Germline assignment: CDR1 SEHNR and CDR2 FQNEAQ (reference sequence). CDR3 sequence reads: CASSRQGADQPQHF. The DNA for the CDR3 is TGTGCCAGCAGTCGACAGGGGGCTGATCAGCCCCAGCATTTT.

This clonotype was observed once. The V and J genes are TRBV5-4 and TRBJ1-2, with no clear D. CDR1 and CDR2 from the germline V gene are SGHNT and YYREEE (reference sequence). The CDR3 is 12 residues long. With 0 bases removed from V and 4 bases from J, the gap between germline ends came to 4 bases. CDR3 sequence: CASSLDAYGYTF. For the CDR3, the DNA is TGTGCCAGCAGCTTGGACGCCTATGGCTACACCTTC.

This clonotype was seen just once. CDR3 coding DNA: TGTGCCAGCAGGCGCACAGGGTTAGATACGCAGTATTTT. Its translation: CASRRTGLDTQYF. The chain is built from TRBV5-8 and TRBJ2-3; D might be TRBD1 (6 bases). CDR1 and CDR2 from the germline V gene are SGHTS and YDEGEE. The CDR3 is 13 residues long. Trimming cost V 5 bases and J 5 bases, with 12 bases left between them.

CDR3 sequence: CASNYGQGFTNEQFF. Here the CDR3 DNA reads TGTGCCAGCAACTATGGACAGGGATTTACCAATGAGCAGTTCTTC. The J gene is TRBJ2-1, the V gene TRBV28, with 8 nucleotides matching TRBD1. The CDR3 has 15 amino acids. Germline V gene sequence: CDR1 MDHEN, CDR2 SYDVKM. Trimming cost V 7 bases and J 6 bases; bases outside gene matches: 11. The full variable domain, completed using reference TRBV28 and TRBJ2-1, is DVKVTQSSRYLVKRTGEKVFLECVQDMDHENMFWYRQDPGLGLRLIYFSYDVKMKEKGDIPEGYSVSREKKERFSLILESASTNQTSMYLCASNYGQGFTNEQFFGPGTRLTVL.

The chain uses TRBV7-2 and TRBJ2-1, with no clear D. Germline V CDR1 and CDR2: SGHTA, FQGNSA. The length of the CDR3 is 13 residues. The V gene lost 0 bases and the J gene lost 15 bases, with 15 bases spanning the gap. CDR3 residues: CASSLAPRNGRFF. The CDR3 DNA reads as TGTGCCAGCAGCTTAGCGCCGCGGAACGGGCGGTTCTTC.

The CDR3 bases are TGTGCCAGCAGCGCGCAGACAGCGACTAACTATGGCTACACCTTC. It codes for CASSAQTATNYGYTF. The gene calls are TRBV9 and TRBJ1-2, with a weak D call TRBD1 (5 bases). The CDR3 contains 15 residues. The V and J ends lost 3 bases and 0 bases respectively, with 12 bases between them. Germline V CDR1 and CDR2: SGDLS, YYNGEE.

This rearrangement joins TRBV7-9 to TRBJ1-2; D gene ambiguous. The CDR3 runs 13 residues. Germline CDR1 reads SEHNR; CDR2 reads FQNEAQ (reference sequence). V was cut by 2 bases and J by 1 base, with 5 bases left in between. CDR3 DNA: TGTGCCAGCAGCTTAAAACATAACTATGGCTACACCTTC. It translates to CASSLKHNYGYTF.

CDR3 coding DNA: TGTGCCAGCAGTATTAGCGGGGGCCTCACCGGGGAGCTGTTTTTT. It specifies CASSISGGLTGELFF. The V gene is TRBV12-3 or TRBV12-4, the J gene TRBJ2-2, with TRBD2 identical over 9 bases. This CDR3 region has 15 residues. With V trimmed by 5 bases and J by 4 bases, 5 bases remained unmatched.

The CDR3 DNA is TGCAGTTACCTAGCGGCCCCCACAGATACGCAGTATTTT. Encoded protein: CSYLAAPTDTQYF. This chain links TRBV20-1 with TRBJ2-3, with 7 bases lining up with TRBD2. Germline V lookup: CDR1 DFQATT, CDR2 SNEGSKA (reference sequence). The V gene end was trimmed by 8 bases and the J gene end by 2 bases; junction bases not matched to a gene: 7. The CDR3 length is 13 residues.

This chain uses TRBV7-9 with TRBJ2-7, with 13 bases that match TRBD2. The V gene's germline CDR1 is SEHNR and CDR2 FQNEAQ (reference sequence). J was trimmed by 5 bases and V by 5 bases; bases with no gene match: 3. The CDR3 length is 14 residues. CDR3 region: CASSGGLAGDEQYF. The DNA of the CDR3 is TGTGCCAGCAGCGGTGGACTAGCGGGAGACGAGCAGTACTTC.

The V call is TRBV7-9, the J call TRBJ2-1, with D unresolved. The germline V and J ends were trimmed by 0 bases and 5 bases, with 8 bases remaining between them. CDR3 length: 14 residues. CDR1 and CDR2 (germline): SEHNR, FQNEAQ (reference sequence). The CDR3 protein is CASSLASIDNEQFF. The CDR3 nucleotides are TGTGCCAGCAGCTTAGCATCAATAGACAATGAGCAGTTCTTC.

This chain joins TRBV1 and TRBJ2-4. TRBV1 is described as a pseudogene. The CDR3 sequence is 15 residues long. CDR3: CTSSHNGEAKNIQYF. The DNA of the CDR3 is TGCACCAGCAGCCATAATGGGGAAGCCAAAAACATTCAGTACTTC.

This chain joins TRBV19 and TRBJ2-6; D unresolved. The CDR3 sequence is 15 residues long. Germline values: CDR1 LNHDA, CDR2 SQIVND (reference sequence). Trimming removed 5 bases from V and 0 bases from J, with 8 bases in between. The CDR3 coding sequence is TGTGCCAGTAGTCCTCTTATCTCTGGGGCCAACGTCCTGACTTTC. Amino acids: CASSPLISGANVLTF.

The CDR3 region is CASSLFTSGRAETQYF. The CDR3 DNA follows: TGTGCCAGCAGCCTTTTTACTAGCGGGAGGGCCGAGACCCAGTACTTC. The J gene is TRBJ2-5, the V gene TRBV28; 13 bases fit TRBD2. CDR1 MDHEN and CDR2 SYDVKM come from the germline V gene. V trimming: 6 bases; J trimming: 5 bases; junction bases outside the gene matches: 9. The CDR3 extends over 16 amino acids. The whole variable domain, remainder taken from reference TRBV28 and TRBJ2-5, is DVKVTQSSRYLVKRTGEKVFLECVQDMDHENMFWYRQDPGLGLRLIYFSYDVKMKEKGDIPEGYSVSREKKERFSLILESASTNQTSMYLCASSLFTSGRAETQYFGPGTRLLVL.

The chain joins TRBV7-2 to TRBJ2-5; TRBD2 might be the D (6 bases). Germline V gives CDR1 SGHTA, CDR2 FQGNSA. V was cut by 5 bases and J by 5 bases, with 24 bases left in between. This CDR3 is built from 17 residues. This chain's CDR3 is CASSRPPFAGLGETQYF. In DNA form, the CDR3 reads TGTGCCAGCAGCCGACCCCCCTTTGCGGGACTGGGGGAGACCCAGTACTTC.

This clonotype was picked up one time. J is TRBJ1-1 and V is TRBV2; tentatively, D is TRBD1 (5 bases). V lost 6 bases and J lost 7, with 15 bases in between. The germline CDR1 and CDR2 sequences are SNHLY and FYNNEI. The CDR3 length is 13 residues. CDR3 sequence: CASRDPGDGEAFF. In DNA form, the CDR3 reads TGTGCCAGCAGGGACCCCGGGGACGGTGAAGCTTTCTTT.

This rearrangement joins TRBV5-1 to TRBJ2-2, with D possibly matching TRBD2 (5 bases). Trimming took 0 bases from V and 1 from J, leaving 10 bases between them. Germline loops: CDR1 SGHRS, CDR2 YFSETQ. The CDR3 has 16 residues. The CDR3 DNA reads TGCGCCAGCAGCTTGGAAGGACGGGAGAACACCGGGGAGCTGTTTTTT. It is translated as CASSLEGRENTGELFF.

J is TRBJ2-6 and V is TRBV18; TRBD1 agrees at 7 bases. The CDR3 sequence is 18 residues long. The germline V gene has CDR1 KGHSH and CDR2 LQKENI. The V gene end was trimmed by 6 bases and the J gene end by 2 bases; junction bases not matched to a gene: 13. This CDR3 reads CASSDQGTALTGANVLTF. The CDR3 bases are TGTGCCAGCTCCGACCAGGGGACAGCTTTGACTGGGGCCAACGTCCTGACTTTC. The variable domain in full, with the rest retrieved from reference TRBV18 and TRBJ2-6, is NAGVMQNPRHLVRRRGQEARLRCSPMKGHSHVYWYRQLPEEGLKFMVYLQKENIIDESGMPKERFSAEFPKEGPSILRIQQVVRGDSAAYFCASSDQGTALTGANVLTFGAGSRLTVL.

This clonotype appeared once. The gene calls are TRBV29-1 and TRBJ2-2, with a possible D match to TRBD1 (7 bases). In germline, CDR1 is SQVTM, CDR2 ANQGSEA. Trimming shortened V by 4 bases and J by 3 bases, and 9 bases separated the two germline ends. This CDR3 is built from 13 residues. The CDR3 is CSVGRGDTGELFF. As DNA, the CDR3 is TGCAGCGTTGGCAGGGGGGACACCGGGGAGCTGTTTTTT.

In this sample, this clonotype turned up once. The chain recombines TRBV27 with TRBJ2-3, with 12 positions matching TRBD2. The CDR3 length is 19 residues. J was trimmed by 2 bases and V by 5 bases; bases with no gene match: 14. Germline V gives CDR1 MNHEY, CDR2 SMNVEV (reference sequence). The chain's CDR3 is CASSRLRLAGGPATDTQYF. The CDR3 nucleotides are TGTGCCAGCAGTAGGTTGAGGCTAGCGGGGGGGCCCGCCACAGATACGCAGTATTTT.

This clonotype was counted between two and nine times. The genes are TRBV5-4 and TRBJ1-1; D not certain. V lost 2 bases to trimming and J lost 1 base, with 3 bases between them. Looked up from germline, CDR1 is SGHNT and CDR2 is YYREEE (reference sequence). The CDR3 extends over 12 amino acids. CDR3 nucleotide sequence: TGTGCCAGCAGCTTATGGAACACTGAAGCTTTCTTT. It encodes CASSLWNTEAFF.

This rearrangement joins TRBV6-2 or TRBV6-3 to TRBJ2-2, with D unclear. Germline CDR1 and CDR2: MNHEY and SVGEGT. This CDR3 has 13 amino acids. V dropped 5 bases and J dropped 7 bases, with 11 bases sitting between them. CDR3 sequence reads: CASSLPLGGELFF. DNA for the CDR3: TGTGCCAGCAGTCTTCCCTTAGGCGGGGAGCTGTTTTTT.

This chain links TRBV20-1 with TRBJ2-1; the D is unclear. V lost 5 bases, J lost 9 bases, and 11 bases lay in between. This CDR3 region has 11 residues. Per germline, CDR1 DFQATT and CDR2 SNEGSKA (reference sequence). The CDR3 nucleotides are TGCAGTGCTGATTACATTAGTGAGCAGTTCTTC. It translates to CSADYISEQFF.

A single count supports this clonotype. The chain combines TRBV10-3 with TRBJ2-3; D possibly matches TRBD1 or TRBD2 (6 bases each). V gave up 3 bases and J gave up 3 bases, with 10 bases separating them. This CDR3 contains 14 residues. CDR1 ENHRY and CDR2 SYGVKD come from the germline V gene. DNA of the CDR3: TGTGCCATCAGTGATCCGGGGGCGACAGATACGCAGTATTTT. It codes for CAISDPGATDTQYF.

The rearrangement links TRBV7-2 to TRBJ2-7; 10 nucleotides agree with TRBD1. The CDR3 covers 14 residues. Germline CDR1 SGHTA, CDR2 FQGNSA. Losses at the gene ends were 6 bases for V and 3 bases for J; bases not matched to a gene: 5. The CDR3 DNA reads as TGTGCCAGCAGTCTTTGGGACAGGGGCTACGAGCAGTACTTC. Protein sequence: CASSLWDRGYEQYF. The whole variable domain, filled in from reference TRBV7-2 and TRBJ2-7, reads GAGVSQSPSNKVTEKGKDVELRCDPISGHTALYWYRQSLGQGLEFLIYFQGNSAPDKSGLPSDRFSAERTGGSVSTLTIQRTQQEDSAVYLCASSLWDRGYEQYFGPGTRLTVT.

J is TRBJ1-5 and V is TRBV2; no firm D call. This CDR3 has 13 residues. Germline V gives CDR1 SNHLY, CDR2 FYNNEI. V was pared by 4 bases and J by 4 bases, with 8 bases between. CDR3: CASSVEENQPQHF. The CDR3 DNA reads as TGTGCCAGCAGTGTAGAGGAAAATCAGCCCCAGCATTTT.